The present entry profiles one T cell receptor (beta chain) with its context. This CDR3 has 16 residues. The germline V gene has CDR1 SGHDN and CDR2 FVKESK. V shed 1 base and J shed 0 bases, with 10 bases lying between them. Naivety among CD8 cells was defined by CD45RO negativity and positive CCR7 selection, thereby excluding terminally differentiated effector memory CD45RA+ cells. Free of recent acute infections or vaccinations, the donors were healthy HIV-negative adults. The data stem from a study of shared clonotypes between healthy human individuals. Replicate PCRs run on sorted subsets employed approximately 0.2 ug DNA, around 27,000 T cell genomes. Some clones are missing from TCRdb's copy, which holds only in-frame ones; the method was immunoSEQ multiplex PCR. The sample shows over 2,000,000 clones, about 94% of them seen only once.

The chain uses TRBV14 and TRBJ2-1; the D is unclear. This receptor was obtained from a man between 18 and 35 years old in good health. Some clones in this sample may be carry-over from other donors' samples. The specimen sequenced was naive CD8+ T cells from PBMCs. In DNA, the CDR3 is TGTGCCAGCAGCCAAGTACAACCTAGCTCCTACAATGAGCAGTTCTTC. This sequence encodes CASSQVQPSSYNEQFF.